This T cell receptor (beta chain) comes out of a study of response to subunit inactivated influenza vaccine (dated 2018 in TCRdb). Study-wide context: To follow how T cells responded to a trivalent subunit inactivated influenza vaccine, the researchers relied on deep quantitative profiling of the T cell receptor repertoire. The study at large found these results: The authors proposed that each seasonal influenza vaccination may bring in only a limited number of new T cells.

Libraries were prepared through RT-PCR. TCRdb records Illumina HiSeq 2500 as the sequencer. TCRdb redid the processing of the public reads, applying fastp at Q25 and MiXCR, and retained in-frame beta chains. CDR3 protein sequences are deduplicated, and each keeps its most common genes and DNA. This sample lists hundreds of thousands of distinct CDR3 sequences; roughly 13% were detected once. The top ten constitute about 12% of the sample. The CDR3 covers 13 residues, taking in both the cysteine and the phenylalanine. Only CDR3 DNA is held: 39 bases, read in frame from base 1. The germline V gene yields SGHAT for CDR1 and FQNNGV for CDR2. V is reduced by 4 bases and J by 2 bases, leaving a spacing of 9 bases between them. The time point label, read with the paper, signifies: 45 days after influenza vaccine administration. This clonotype has only a few counts. The specificity of this receptor is unknown. Qualities for individual bases were not recorded, and no much larger clone is one base off.

This receptor was obtained from a man in his forties or fifties who received an inactivated influenza vaccine. Donor details come from another sample of the same person, matched by shared clones. The material sequenced was PBMCs from blood, taken about 40 days after vaccination. The chain was built from TRBV11-2 and TRBJ2-7; TRBD2 is a possible D gene, resting on 5 matching bases. The CDR3: CASSSFGTYEQYF. Here is the DNA: TGTGCCAGCAGCTCATTCGGGACCTACGAGCAGTACTTC.